Below are 11 T cell receptor beta chains sequenced from a single sample in a study of blood T cell repertoires in COVID-19. Profiled with immunoSEQ multiplex PCR; TCRdb holds only in-frame clones, not every one. The sample yields about 130,000 clones, roughly 86% seen once. The sample consisted of peripheral blood. The receptors originated from a woman aged 70-85 years with COVID-19, enrolled during active disease.

This chain uses TRBV5-5 with TRBJ1-2; D perhaps matches TRBD1 (5 bases). Germline lookup yields CDR1 SGHKS and CDR2 YYEKEE (reference sequence). Trimming stripped 1 base from V and 3 bases from J, with 19 bases between. The CDR3 is 17 amino acids. For the CDR3, the DNA is TGTGCCAGCAGCTTGTCGTTGGGGAGGGGAAAGGACTATGGCTACACCTTC. Encoded protein: CASSLSLGRGKDYGYTF.

The gene calls are TRBV10-1 and TRBJ2-1; no clear D. The CDR3 is 18 residues long. Germline V gives CDR1 WNHNN, CDR2 SYGVQD (reference sequence). Trimming took off 1 base at V and 5 bases at J, with 21 bases between the two ends. The CDR3 region has the DNA TGCGCCAGCAGTGAGTGGTTTGACCCGGGTGTGGCGGACAATGAGCAGTTCTTC. This codes for CASSEWFDPGVADNEQFF.

The genes are TRBV7-7 and TRBJ2-2; D possibly corresponds to TRBD2 (6 bases). In germline, CDR1 is SSHAT, CDR2 FNYEAQ (reference sequence). The CDR3 is made up of 14 amino acids. Trimming removed 6 bases from V and 3 bases from J, with 11 bases in between. CDR3 nucleotides: TGTGCCAGCAGACGCGGGACCTACACCGGGGAGCTGTTTTTT. It is translated as CASRRGTYTGELFF.

The DNA for the CDR3 is TGTGCCATCAGTGGGGACAGGGGACGGAACACCATATATTTT. As protein: CAISGDRGRNTIYF. The rearrangement joins TRBV10-3 to TRBJ1-3; TRBD1 matches at 10 bases. Germline-derived CDR1 and CDR2 are ENHRY and SYGVKD. The CDR3 contains 14 residues. After removal of 4 bases from V and 7 bases from J, the junction contained 4 bases not matched to a gene.

This clone showed up just once. Other DNA sequences in the same sample also yield this CDR3. The rearrangement uses TRBV5-1 and TRBJ1-1; D not certain. V dropped 0 bases and J dropped 0 bases, with 9 bases sitting between them. Germline CDR1 is SGHRS and CDR2 is YFSETQ. CDR3 size: 15 residues. The CDR3 reads CASSLDRGMNTEAFF. The CDR3 DNA reads TGCGCCAGCAGCTTGGATAGAGGTATGAACACTGAAGCTTTCTTT.

In this sample, this clone turned up once. The genes are TRBV19 and TRBJ1-5; D gene ambiguous. Germline CDR1 reads LNHDA; CDR2 reads SQIVND (reference sequence). CDR3 length: 15 amino acids. Trimming removed 2 bases from V and 4 bases from J, with 12 bases in between. The CDR3 is CASSIIRSENQPQHF. The CDR3 coding sequence is TGTGCCAGTAGTATAATTCGTTCTGAGAATCAGCCCCAGCATTTT.

This chain connects TRBV4-1 to TRBJ2-3; possibly TRBD2 for D (6 bases). Germline V lookup: CDR1 MGHRA, CDR2 YSYEKL. The CDR3 sequence is 16 residues long. The V gene lost 1 base and the J gene lost 3 bases, with 14 bases spanning the gap. This chain's CDR3 is CASSQGGGVGTDTQYF. CDR3 bases: TGCGCCAGCAGCCAAGGCGGAGGGGTTGGAACAGATACGCAGTATTTT.

V is TRBV19 and J is TRBJ2-2; 14 nucleotides line up with TRBD2. This CDR3 is 17 amino acids long. In germline, CDR1 is LNHDA, CDR2 SQIVND (reference sequence). With V trimmed by 7 bases and J by 5 bases, 9 bases remained unmatched. The CDR3: CASTRDRTSGGTGELFF. The CDR3 DNA reads TGTGCCAGTACAAGAGATCGGACTAGCGGGGGGACCGGGGAGCTGTTTTTT.

V usage is TRBV11-2 and J usage is TRBJ2-3; TRBD2 agrees at 12 bases. Germline CDR1 and CDR2: SGHAT and FQNNGV. This CDR3 is built from 15 residues. After removal of 7 bases from V and 5 bases from J, the junction contained 7 bases not matched to a gene. CDR3 region: CASTRTSGVQDTQYF. The CDR3 bases are TGTGCCAGCACCAGGACTAGCGGGGTCCAAGATACGCAGTATTTT. Full variable domain (outside the CDR3, taken from reference TRBV11-2 and TRBJ2-3): EAGVAQSPRYKIIEKRQSVAFWCNPISGHATLYWYQQILGQGPKLLIQFQNNGVVDDSQLPKDRFSAERLKGVDSTLKIQPAKLEDSAVYLCASTRTSGVQDTQYFGPGTRLTVL.

V is TRBV7-8 and J is TRBJ1-5; weak D call: TRBD1 (5 bases). V dropped 2 bases and J dropped 9 bases, with 20 bases sitting between them. The germline CDR1 and CDR2 sequences are SGHVS and FQNEAQ. The CDR3 has 16 residues. The CDR3 DNA reads as TGTGCCAGCAGCTTATCGGGGAGGGGAGGTCAAAGGCCCCAGCATTTT. This gives the protein CASSLSGRGGQRPQHF. Based on the CDR3 plus reference TRBV7-8 and TRBJ1-5, the full variable domain is GAGVSQSPRYKVAKRGQDVALRCDPISGHVSLFWYQQALGQGPEFLTYFQNEAQLDKSGLPSDRFFAERPEGSVSTLKIQRTQQEDSAVYLCASSLSGRGGQRPQHFGDGTRLSIL.

The J gene is TRBJ2-2, the V gene TRBV11-1; TRBD1 matches at 7 bases. V was clipped by 3 bases and J by 5 bases; unmatched bases: 6. In germline, CDR1 is SGHAT, CDR2 FQDESV (reference sequence). CDR3 length: 15 amino acids. The DNA of the CDR3 is TGTGCCAGCAGCTTCAACCCAGGGGGAACCGGGGAGCTGTTTTTT. This codes for CASSFNPGGTGELFF.